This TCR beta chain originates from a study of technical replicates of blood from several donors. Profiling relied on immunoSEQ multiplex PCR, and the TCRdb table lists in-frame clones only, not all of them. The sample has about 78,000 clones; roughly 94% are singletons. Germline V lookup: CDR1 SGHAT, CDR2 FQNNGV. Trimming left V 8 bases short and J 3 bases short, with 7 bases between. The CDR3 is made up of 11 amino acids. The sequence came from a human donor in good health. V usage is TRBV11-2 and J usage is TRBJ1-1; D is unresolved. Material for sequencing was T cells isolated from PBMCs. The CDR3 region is CASGGDTEAFF. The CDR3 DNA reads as TGTGCCAGCGGCGGAGACACTGAAGCTTTCTTT.